The rows below give T cell receptor beta chains drawn from one sample of a study of identical twins. TCRdb processed the 5' RACE reads anew with MiXCR; each CDR3 protein has one entry. This sample has 690,000 or so distinct CDR3 sequences, with approximately 9% found just once. These data also formed part of another study, on yellow fever vaccine responses in identical twins.

Sequencing input: PBMCs. The receptors here all came from a young woman in good health. Both conserved end residues are part of each CDR3. A D gene is named only where the DNA matches it firmly. The size entry is marked missing in some rows and otherwise reads once, few, many or a size class.

j_call d_call clone_size v_call cdr3_nt cdr3_aa
TRBJ2-1 TRBD2 few TRBV11-2 TGTGCCAGCAGCTTGGGACTAGCGGGGGAAAATGAGCAGTTCTTC CASSLGLAGENEQFF
TRBJ1-2 TRBD1 . TRBV27 TGTGCCAGCACCCCGGACAGGGGACGTGGCTACACCTTC CASTPDRGRGYTF
TRBJ2-5 . . TRBV2 TGTGCCAGCAGAACATTCCAGGGGAAGGGGGAGACCCAGTACTTC CASRTFQGKGETQYF
TRBJ2-1 TRBD2 many TRBV12-3/TRBV12-4 TGTGCCAGCAGGATAGCGGGGGGAATCAATGAGCAGTTCTTC CASRIAGGINEQFF
TRBJ2-7 TRBD2 few TRBV27 TGTGCCAGCAACGGACCGGGACTAGCGGGCGACGAGCAGTACTTC CASNGPGLAGDEQYF
TRBJ2-1 TRBD2 many TRBV27 TGTGCCAGCAGTTTTGGCGGGGGGAATGAGCAGTTCTTC CASSFGGGNEQFF
TRBJ1-2 TRBD1 few TRBV7-8 TGTGCCAGCAGCCCACAGGGGGCTGACTATGGCTACACCTTC CASSPQGADYGYTF
TRBJ2-2 TRBD1 many TRBV3-1 TGTGCCAGCAGCCAGTTAACAGGGGGCGCAACCGGGGAGCTGTTTTTT CASSQLTGGATGELFF
TRBJ2-7 . . TRBV29-1 TGCAGCGTGGACGGGACCCAAATGGGGGACGAGCAGTACTTC CSVDGTQMGDEQYF
TRBJ2-6 . few TRBV6-5 TGTGCCAGCAGTTACTCATCTGGGTTGGGCTCTGGGGCCAACGTCCTGACTTTC CASSYSSGLGSGANVLTF
TRBJ2-3 . few TRBV7-2 TGTGCCAGCAGCTCAGGACTGCCAGATACGCAGTATTTT CASSSGLPDTQYF
TRBJ2-3 TRBD2 . TRBV4-1 TGCGCCAGCAGCCAAGATCCCAGCGGGAGAAGCACAGATACGCAGTATTTT CASSQDPSGRSTDTQYF
TRBJ2-1 . many TRBV7-8 TGTGCCAGCTATTCGCCGATTGGGGGGAATGAGCAGTTCTTC CASYSPIGGNEQFF
TRBJ2-7 . . TRBV7-9 TGTGCCAGCAGCTCGAAGACTAGGGGCCACGAGCAGTACTTC CASSSKTRGHEQYF
TRBJ2-2 TRBD1 . TRBV12-3/TRBV12-4 TGTGCCAGCAGTTCAGGGACAGCCGGGGAGCTGTTTTTT CASSSGTAGELFF
TRBJ2-3 . . TRBV9 TGTGCCAGCAGCGTAGCGGGGGATACGCAGTATTTT CASSVAGDTQYF
TRBJ1-3 TRBD1 . TRBV3-1 TGTGCCAGCAGCCTGTCGGACAGGGAAGGAACAGCCATATATTTT CASSLSDREGTAIYF
TRBJ2-3 . few TRBV6-4 TGTGCCAGCAGTGACTTCTTGGGGCAAGATACGCAGTATTTT CASSDFLGQDTQYF
TRBJ2-6 . . TRBV2 TGTGCCGTCTACAGCGGCAACGGGGCCAACGTCCTGACTTTC CAVYSGNGANVLTF
TRBJ2-1 . . TRBV6-1 TGTGCCAGCAGTGACAACAGGGCTTTCGAGTACAATGAGCAGTTCTTC CASSDNRAFEYNEQFF
TRBJ2-1 . . TRBV10-3 TGTGCCATCAACCAGCGGGCGAGCTCCTACAATGAGCAGTTCTTC CAINQRASSYNEQFF
TRBJ2-3 TRBD2 few TRBV29-1 TGCAGCGTGGATCTAGCGGGCACAGATACGCAGTATTTT CSVDLAGTDTQYF
TRBJ2-2 . . TRBV5-6 TGTGCCAGCAGCCCCCAGTTGGGGCAGAACACCGGGGAGCTGTTTTTT CASSPQLGQNTGELFF
TRBJ2-1 TRBD1 . TRBV20-1 TGCAGTGCTAGGGTTACAGGGGGCTGGAATGAGCAGTTCTTC CSARVTGGWNEQFF
TRBJ2-7 TRBD1 . TRBV20-1 TGCAGTGCACTCGTGCCGGACAGGGGGTACGAGCAGTACTTC CSALVPDRGYEQYF
TRBJ2-3 . many TRBV6-2/TRBV6-3 TGTGCCAGCGGCGCTAGCTCTAGCACAGATACGCAGTATTTT CASGASSSTDTQYF
TRBJ2-5 . . TRBV5-1 TGCGCCAGCAGCTTGGCCGGCCAGACGAGCTACCAAGAGACCCAGTACTTC CASSLAGQTSYQETQYF
TRBJ2-1 TRBD1 many TRBV5-1 TGCGCCAGCAGCTTGCTCGGGACAGGGGAATACAATGAGCAGTTCTTC CASSLLGTGEYNEQFF
TRBJ2-7 . . TRBV29-1 TGCAGCGCCGAGTCAGGGGACTCCTACGAGCAGTACTTC CSAESGDSYEQYF
TRBJ2-5 . . TRBV6-5 TGTGCCAGCAGTTACTCGCAAGTCAGACAAGAGACCCAGTACTTC CASSYSQVRQETQYF
TRBJ2-2 TRBD1 many TRBV7-2 TGTGCCAGCAGCTCCAACAGGGGGTTAGACACCGGGGAGCTGTTTTTT CASSSNRGLDTGELFF
TRBJ2-7 . . TRBV28 TGTGCCAGCAGTAGAATGGACAGCTACGAGCAGTACTTC CASSRMDSYEQYF
TRBJ2-1 . many TRBV6-1 TGTGCCAGCAGTAGGGACGGCGTTTCCTACAATGAGCAGTTCTTC CASSRDGVSYNEQFF
TRBJ2-3 TRBD2 many TRBV5-6 TGTGCCAGCTTTCTAGCGGGGGTGGATACGCAGTATTTT CASFLAGVDTQYF
TRBJ2-5 . . TRBV19 TGTGCCAGTACTGACCTGCACCAAGAGACCCAGTACTTC CASTDLHQETQYF
TRBJ1-1 TRBD1 . TRBV7-9 TGTGCCAGCAGCTTTGGCGACAGGGAGGGTGAAGCTTTCTTT CASSFGDREGEAFF
TRBJ2-7 . . TRBV4-2 TGTGCCAGCAGCCAAACGGGAGAAGGACGTGGGCAGTACTTC CASSQTGEGRGQYF
TRBJ2-2 TRBD1 . TRBV10-3 TGTGCCATCAGCCCCGGGACAGGTAACACCGGGGAGCTGTTTTTT CAISPGTGNTGELFF
TRBJ2-7 . few TRBV6-2/TRBV6-3 TGTGCCAGCAGTTACCGGGGGAGCTCCTACGAGCAGTACTTC CASSYRGSSYEQYF
TRBJ2-1 . many TRBV5-1 TGCGCCAGCAGCCCGGCCGGGAACAATGAGCAGTTCTTC CASSPAGNNEQFF
TRBJ1-1 TRBD1 few TRBV20-1 TGCAGTGCTAGGACTGAACAGGGGTCTGAAGCTTTCTTT CSARTEQGSEAFF